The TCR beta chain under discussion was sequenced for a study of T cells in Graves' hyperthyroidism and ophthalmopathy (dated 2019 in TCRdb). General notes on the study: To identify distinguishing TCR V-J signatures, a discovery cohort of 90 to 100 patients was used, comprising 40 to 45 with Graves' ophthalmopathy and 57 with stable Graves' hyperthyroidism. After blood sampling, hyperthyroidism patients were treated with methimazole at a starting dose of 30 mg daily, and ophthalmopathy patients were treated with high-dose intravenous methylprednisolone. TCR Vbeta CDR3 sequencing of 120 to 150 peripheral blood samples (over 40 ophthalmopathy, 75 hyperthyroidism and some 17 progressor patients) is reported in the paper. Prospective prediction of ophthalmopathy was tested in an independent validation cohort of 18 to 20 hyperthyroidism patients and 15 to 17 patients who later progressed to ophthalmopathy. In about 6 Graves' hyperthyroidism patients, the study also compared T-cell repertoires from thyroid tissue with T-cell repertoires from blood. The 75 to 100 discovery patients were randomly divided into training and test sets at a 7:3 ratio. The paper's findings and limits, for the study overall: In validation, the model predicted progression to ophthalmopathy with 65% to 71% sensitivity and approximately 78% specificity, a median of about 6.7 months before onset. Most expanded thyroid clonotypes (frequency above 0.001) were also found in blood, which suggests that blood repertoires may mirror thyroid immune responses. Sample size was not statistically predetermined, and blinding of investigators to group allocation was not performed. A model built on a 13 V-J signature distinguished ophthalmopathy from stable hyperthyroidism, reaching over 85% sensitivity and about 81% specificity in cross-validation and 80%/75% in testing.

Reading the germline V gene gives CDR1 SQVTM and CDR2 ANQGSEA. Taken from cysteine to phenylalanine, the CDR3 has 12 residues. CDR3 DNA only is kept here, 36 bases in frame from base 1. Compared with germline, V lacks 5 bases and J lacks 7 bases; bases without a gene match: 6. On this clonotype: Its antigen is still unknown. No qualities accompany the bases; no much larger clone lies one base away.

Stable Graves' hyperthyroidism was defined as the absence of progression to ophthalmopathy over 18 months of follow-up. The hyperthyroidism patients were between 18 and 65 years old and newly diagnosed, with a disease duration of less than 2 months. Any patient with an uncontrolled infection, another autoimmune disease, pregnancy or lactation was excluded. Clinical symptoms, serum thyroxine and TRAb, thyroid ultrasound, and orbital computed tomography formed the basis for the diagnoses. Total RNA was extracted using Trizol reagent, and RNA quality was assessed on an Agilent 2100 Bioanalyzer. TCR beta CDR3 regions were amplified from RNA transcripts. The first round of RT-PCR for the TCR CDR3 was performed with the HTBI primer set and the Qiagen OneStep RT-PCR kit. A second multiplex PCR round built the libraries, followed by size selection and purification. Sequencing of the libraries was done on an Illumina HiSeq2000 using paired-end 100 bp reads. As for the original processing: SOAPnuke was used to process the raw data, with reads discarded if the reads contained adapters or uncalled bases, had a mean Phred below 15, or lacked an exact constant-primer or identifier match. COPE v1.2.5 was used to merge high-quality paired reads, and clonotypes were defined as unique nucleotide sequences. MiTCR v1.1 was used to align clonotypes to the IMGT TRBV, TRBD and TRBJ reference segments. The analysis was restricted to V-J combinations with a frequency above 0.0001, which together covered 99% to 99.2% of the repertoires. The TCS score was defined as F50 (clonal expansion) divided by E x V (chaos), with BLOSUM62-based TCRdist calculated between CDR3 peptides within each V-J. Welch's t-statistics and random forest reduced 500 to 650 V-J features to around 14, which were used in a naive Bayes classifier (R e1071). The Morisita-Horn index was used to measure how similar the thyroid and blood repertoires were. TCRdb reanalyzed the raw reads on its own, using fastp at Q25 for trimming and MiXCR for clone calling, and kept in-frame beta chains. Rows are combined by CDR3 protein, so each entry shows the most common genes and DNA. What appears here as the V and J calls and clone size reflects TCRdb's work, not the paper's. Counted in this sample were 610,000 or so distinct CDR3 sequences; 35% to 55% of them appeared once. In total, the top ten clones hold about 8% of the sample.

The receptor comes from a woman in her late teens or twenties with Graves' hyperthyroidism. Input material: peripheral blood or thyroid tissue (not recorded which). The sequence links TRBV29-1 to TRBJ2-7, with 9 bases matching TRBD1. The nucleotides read TGCAGCGTTCGGGACAGGGCTCGGGAGCAGTACTTC. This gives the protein CSVRDRAREQYF.